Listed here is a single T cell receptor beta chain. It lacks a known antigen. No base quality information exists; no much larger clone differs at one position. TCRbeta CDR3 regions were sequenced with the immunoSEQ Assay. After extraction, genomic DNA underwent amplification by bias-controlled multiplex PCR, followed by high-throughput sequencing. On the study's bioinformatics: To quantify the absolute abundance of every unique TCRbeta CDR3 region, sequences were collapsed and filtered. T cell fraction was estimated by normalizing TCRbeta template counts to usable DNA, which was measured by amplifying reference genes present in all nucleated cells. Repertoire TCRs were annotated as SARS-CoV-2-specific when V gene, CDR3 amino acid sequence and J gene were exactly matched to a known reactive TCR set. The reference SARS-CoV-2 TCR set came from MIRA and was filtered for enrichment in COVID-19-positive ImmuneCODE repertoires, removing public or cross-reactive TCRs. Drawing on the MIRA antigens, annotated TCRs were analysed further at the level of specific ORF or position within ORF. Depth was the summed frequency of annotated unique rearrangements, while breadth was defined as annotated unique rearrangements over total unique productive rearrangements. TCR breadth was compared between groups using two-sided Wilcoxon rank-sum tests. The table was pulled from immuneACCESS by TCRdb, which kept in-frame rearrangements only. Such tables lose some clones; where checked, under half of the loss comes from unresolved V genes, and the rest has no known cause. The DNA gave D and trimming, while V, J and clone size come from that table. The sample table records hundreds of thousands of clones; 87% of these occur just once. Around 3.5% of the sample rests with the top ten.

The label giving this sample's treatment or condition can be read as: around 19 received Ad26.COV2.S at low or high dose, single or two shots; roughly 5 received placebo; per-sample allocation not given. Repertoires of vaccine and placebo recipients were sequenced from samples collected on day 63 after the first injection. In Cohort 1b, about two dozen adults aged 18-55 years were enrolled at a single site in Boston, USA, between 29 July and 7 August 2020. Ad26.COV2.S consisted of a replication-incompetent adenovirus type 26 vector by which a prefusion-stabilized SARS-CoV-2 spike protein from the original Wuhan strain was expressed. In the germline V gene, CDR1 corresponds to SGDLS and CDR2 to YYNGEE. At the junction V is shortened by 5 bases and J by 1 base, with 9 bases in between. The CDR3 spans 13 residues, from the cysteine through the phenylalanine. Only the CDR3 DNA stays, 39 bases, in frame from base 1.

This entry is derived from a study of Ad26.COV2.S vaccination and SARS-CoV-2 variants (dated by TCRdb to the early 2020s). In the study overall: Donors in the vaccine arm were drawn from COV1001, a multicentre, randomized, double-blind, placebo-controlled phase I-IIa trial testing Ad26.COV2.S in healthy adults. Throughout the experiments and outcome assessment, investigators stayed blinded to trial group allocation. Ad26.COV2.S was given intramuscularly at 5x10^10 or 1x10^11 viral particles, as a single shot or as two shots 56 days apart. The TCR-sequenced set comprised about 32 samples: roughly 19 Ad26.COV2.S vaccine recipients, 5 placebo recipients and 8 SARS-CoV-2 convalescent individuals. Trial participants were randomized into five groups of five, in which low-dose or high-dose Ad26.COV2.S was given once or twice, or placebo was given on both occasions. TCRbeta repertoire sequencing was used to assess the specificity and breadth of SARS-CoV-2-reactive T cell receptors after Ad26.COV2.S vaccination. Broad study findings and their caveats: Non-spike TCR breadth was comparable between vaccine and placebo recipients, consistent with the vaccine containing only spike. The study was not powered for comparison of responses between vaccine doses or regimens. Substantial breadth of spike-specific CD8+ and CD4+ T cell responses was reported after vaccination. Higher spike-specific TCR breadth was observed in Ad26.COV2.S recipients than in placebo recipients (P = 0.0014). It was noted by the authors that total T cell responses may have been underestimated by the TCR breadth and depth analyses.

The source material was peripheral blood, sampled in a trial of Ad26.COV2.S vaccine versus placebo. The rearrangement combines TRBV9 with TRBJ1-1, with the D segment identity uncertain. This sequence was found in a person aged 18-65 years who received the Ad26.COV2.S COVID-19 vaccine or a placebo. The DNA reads TGTGCCAGCAGTAAGGAGGGGAACACTGAAGCTTTCTTT. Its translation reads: CASSKEGNTEAFF.